The clone carrying this T cell receptor beta chain was recorded a few times. Its target is unknown. The PCR contained 60 Vbeta and 13 Jbeta primers. Measured with immunoSEQ multiplex PCR; TCRdb has only the in-frame clones, and not every one. The sample carries 130,000 to 150,000 clones, over 80% recorded once. The germline CDR1 and CDR2 sequences are KGHSH and LQKENI. Between the trimmed V and J ends, which lost 4 bases and 1 base, there was a span of 4 bases. The CDR3 contains 12 residues. This sample stems from a study of cytomegalovirus exposure and HLA in healthy donors. Overall study results and limits: Cytomegalovirus-associated status was assigned to some 180 TCR beta chains. The authors later linked a missense DCLRE1C variant to TCR beta V- and J-gene trimming. About 90% or about 30% of the time was how often most TCR beta V segments were productive, according to an earlier analysis.

Everyone who donated was a healthy bone marrow donor. The chain joins TRBV18 to TRBJ1-1; no reliable D call. This receptor was obtained from a male donor in good health and CMV-seronegative. The specimen was PBMCs. CDR3 nucleotides: TGTGCCAGCTCACGAGGGAACACTGAAGCTTTCTTT. Translating it yields CASSRGNTEAFF.